What follows are 12 T cell receptor beta chains derived from one specimen sequenced in a study of molecular identifiers for immune sequencing clone quantification. One entry per CDR3 protein, called by TCRdb with MiXCR from the PCR reads. The table lists over 70,000 distinct CDR3 sequences, around a quarter of them singletons, with 0.78% in the top ten. Sequenced sample: naive CD8+ T cells from blood, with Jurkat cell RNA spiked in. The subset denotes: FACS-sorted CD8+CD4-CCR7+CD45RA+ naive T cells. The receptors stem from a human donor in good health. Some libraries in this study had Jurkat cell RNA spiked in.

About this clonotype: The junction differs from germline at one of its ends, possibly a read error. The CDR3 DNA is TGCAGCGTCGAGGGGGGTGGTGCTGGGGCCCCCGTCCTGCCTTTC. This translates into CSVEGGGAGAPVLPF. The chain employs TRBV29-1 and TRBJ2-6; D could derive from TRBD1 or TRBD2 (6 bases each). The CDR3 is made up of 15 amino acids. Germline-derived CDR1 and CDR2 are SQVTM and ANQGSEA.

This clonotype was detected only a few times. V and J are TRBV20-1 and TRBJ2-3, with 9 bases lining up with TRBD1. Germline lookup yields CDR1 DFQATT and CDR2 SNEGSKA (reference sequence). The trim removed 0 bases at V and 7 bases at J, leaving 11 bases unmatched. The CDR3 has 16 residues. CDR3 nucleotide sequence: TGCAGTGCTAGAGAGGGGACAGGGAAGATGATGAATACGCAGTATTTT. This sequence encodes CSAREGTGKMMNTQYF.

This clonotype has just one count. This chain uses TRBV5-1 with TRBJ2-5, with 13 bases lining up with TRBD2. CDR1 and CDR2 from the germline V gene are SGHRS and YFSETQ. V lost 2 bases and J lost 4; bases outside the gene matches: 11. The CDR3 runs to 18 residues. The DNA for the CDR3 is TGCGCCAGCAGCTTAGGACTAGCGGGAGAGTGGGCAACAGAGACCCAGTACTTC. Protein product: CASSLGLAGEWATETQYF.

This clonotype was picked up a small number of times. The V gene is TRBV4-1, the J gene TRBJ2-1; 9 bases line up with TRBD1. Germline CDR1 MGHRA, CDR2 YSYEKL. The CDR3 spans 15 residues. The V gene end was trimmed by 5 bases and the J gene end by 5 bases; junction bases not matched to a gene: 7. CDR3 sequence reads: CASSRQGDRHNEQFF. In DNA, the CDR3 is TGCGCCAGCAGCAGACAGGGGGACAGGCACAATGAGCAGTTCTTC.

This clonotype was recorded at least ten times. The chain has TRBV19 and TRBJ2-4; D not resolved. The CDR3 length is 16 residues. V lost 3 bases, J lost 3 bases, and 15 bases lay in between. Germline V gene lookup returns CDR1 LNHDA and CDR2 SQIVND (reference sequence). The CDR3 sequence is CASSIGMGISKNIQYF. The CDR3 DNA reads TGTGCCAGTAGTATTGGTATGGGAATCAGCAAAAACATTCAGTACTTC.

CDR3 protein: CASSPIRGGVRDTQYF. The CDR3 nucleotides are TGTGCCAGCAGCCCAATTAGAGGAGGGGTCAGGGATACGCAGTATTTT. The chain carries TRBV6-1 and TRBJ2-3, with D possibly being TRBD2 (6 bases). CDR3 length: 16 residues. Trimming cost V 6 bases and J 6 bases, with 22 bases left between them. Per the germline V gene, CDR1 is MNHNS and CDR2 is SASEGT.

This clonotype occurred many times. The chain recombines TRBV7-9 with TRBJ2-2, with 7 bases matching TRBD1. V was pared by 8 bases and J by 1 base, with 7 bases of the junction left unmatched. CDR3 length: 15 amino acids. Germline V gene sequence: CDR1 SEHNR, CDR2 FQNEAQ (reference sequence). The CDR3 is CASVLTGMNTGELFF. The CDR3 coding sequence is TGTGCCAGCGTCTTGACAGGGATGAACACCGGGGAGCTGTTTTTT.

The V call is TRBV19, the J call TRBJ2-1, with D unclear. Trimming took 4 bases from V and 0 from J, leaving 10 bases between them. This CDR3 region has 15 residues. The germline V gene has CDR1 LNHDA and CDR2 SQIVND (reference sequence). CDR3 nucleotides: TGTGCCAGTAGTAAATCTTTGAGCTCCTACAATGAGCAGTTCTTC. Its translation is CASSKSLSSYNEQFF.

Regarding this clonotype: This sequence may be a read error, since a much larger clone differs from it by one base. This chain joins TRBV29-1 and TRBJ2-5, with 14 bases lining up with TRBD2. Germline loops: CDR1 SQVTM, CDR2 ANQGSEA. The CDR3 totals 18 residues. The CDR3, as DNA: TGCTGCGTTGAGGGAAGACTAGCGGGGGGGACCTACCAAGAGACCCAGTACTTC. Amino acid sequence: CCVEGRLAGGTYQETQYF.

Regarding this clonotype: Given a much more abundant clone one base away, this may be a read error. Lacking the conserved final phenylalanine or tryptophan, this CDR3 likely reflects a read error. This chain uses TRBV11-2 with TRBJ2-6, with D hard to call. V shed 2 bases and J shed 0 bases, with 5 bases lying between them. The CDR3 is 15 amino acids. Germline V lookup: CDR1 SGHAT, CDR2 FQNNGV. CDR3 sequence: CASSLTSSGANVLTY. The DNA for the CDR3 is TGTGCCAGCAGCTTAACGAGCTCTGGGGCCAACGTCCTGACTTAC.

This clonotype came up many times. The rearrangement uses TRBV2 and TRBJ2-3; unclear D gene. This CDR3 comprises 10 residues. Trimming shortened V by 8 bases and J by 10 bases, and 10 bases separated the two germline ends. Per germline, CDR1 SNHLY and CDR2 FYNNEI. In DNA, the CDR3 is TGTGCCAGCGCCCTTACCTCGCAGTATTTT. Amino acids: CASALTSQYF. The full variable domain, its missing parts supplied by reference TRBV2 and TRBJ2-3, is EPEVTQTPSHQVTQMGQEVILRCVPISNHLYFYWYRQILGQKVEFLVSFYNNEISEKSEIFDDQFSVERPDGSNFTLKIRSTKLEDSAMYFCASALTSQYFGPGTRLTVL.

Comments on this clonotype: The conserved phenylalanine or tryptophan normally closing the CDR3 is absent here, so this likely arose from a read error. It is unclear where the CDR3 begins or ends on the DNA, so no DNA is shown, and the CDR3 is as TCRdb lists it. V gene TRBV28 combines with J gene TRBJ2-3; the table assigns TRBD2, which was not confirmed against the DNA. The CDR3 length is 13 residues, termini included. Germline V gives CDR1 MDHEN, CDR2 SYDVKM. The CDR3: CVSIRRGLAEAAL.